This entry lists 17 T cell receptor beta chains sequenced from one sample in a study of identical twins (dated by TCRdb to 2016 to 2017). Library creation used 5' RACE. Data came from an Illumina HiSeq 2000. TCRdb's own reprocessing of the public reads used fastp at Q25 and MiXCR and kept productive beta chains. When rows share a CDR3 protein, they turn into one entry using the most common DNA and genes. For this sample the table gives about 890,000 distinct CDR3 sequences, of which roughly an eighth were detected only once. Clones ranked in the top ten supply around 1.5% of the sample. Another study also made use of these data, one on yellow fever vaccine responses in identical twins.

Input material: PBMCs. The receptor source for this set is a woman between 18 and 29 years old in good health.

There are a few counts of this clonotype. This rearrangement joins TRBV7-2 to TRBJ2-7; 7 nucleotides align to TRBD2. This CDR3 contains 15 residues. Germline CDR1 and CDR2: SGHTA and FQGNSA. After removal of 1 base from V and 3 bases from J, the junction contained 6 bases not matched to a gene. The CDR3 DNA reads TGTGCCAGCAGCTTAGAGGGAGGGCCTCACTACGAGCAGTACTTC. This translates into CASSLEGGPHYEQYF.

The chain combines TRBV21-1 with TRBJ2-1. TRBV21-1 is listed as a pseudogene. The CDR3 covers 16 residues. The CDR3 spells CASSQQDAIAYNEQFF. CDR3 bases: TGTGCCAGCAGTCAACAGGACGCCATCGCCTACAATGAGCAGTTCTTC.

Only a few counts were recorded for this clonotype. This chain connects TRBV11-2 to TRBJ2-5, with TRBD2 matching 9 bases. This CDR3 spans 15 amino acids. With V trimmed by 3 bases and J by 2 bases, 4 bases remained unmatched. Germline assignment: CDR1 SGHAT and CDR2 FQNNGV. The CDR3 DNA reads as TGTGCCAGCAGCTTTGGCGGGGGGGAACAAGAGACCCAGTACTTC. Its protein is CASSFGGGEQETQYF.

CDR3 DNA sequence: TGTGCCACCAGCAGAGACTACCCCCAGGGGTTGGGTGTTCAGCCCCAGCATTTT. Its translation: CATSRDYPQGLGVQPQHF. The chain carries TRBV15 and TRBJ1-5, with D possibly being TRBD1 (6 bases). V shed 0 bases and J shed 6 bases, with 21 bases lying between them. Germline CDR1 LNHNV, CDR2 YYDKDF (reference sequence). This CDR3 has 18 amino acids. The full variable domain, rest sourced from reference TRBV15 and TRBJ1-5, is DAMVIQNPRYQVTQFGKPVTLSCSQTLNHNVMYWYQQKSSQAPKLLFHYYDKDFNNEADTPDNFQSRRPNTSFCFLDIRSPGLGDTAMYLCATSRDYPQGLGVQPQHFGDGTRLSIL.

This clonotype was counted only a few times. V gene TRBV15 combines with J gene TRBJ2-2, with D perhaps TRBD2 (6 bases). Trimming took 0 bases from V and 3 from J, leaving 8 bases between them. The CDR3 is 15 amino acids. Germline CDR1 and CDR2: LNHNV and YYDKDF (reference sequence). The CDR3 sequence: CATSRERGHTGELFF. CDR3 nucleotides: TGTGCCACCAGCAGAGAGCGGGGCCACACCGGGGAGCTGTTTTTT.

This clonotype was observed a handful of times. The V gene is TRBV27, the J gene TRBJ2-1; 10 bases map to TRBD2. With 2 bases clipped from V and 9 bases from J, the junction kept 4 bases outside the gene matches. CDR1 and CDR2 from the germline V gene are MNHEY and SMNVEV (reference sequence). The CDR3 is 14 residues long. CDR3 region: CASSLQRGGREQFF. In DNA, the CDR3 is TGTGCCAGCAGTTTACAGCGGGGGGGCCGTGAGCAGTTCTTC.

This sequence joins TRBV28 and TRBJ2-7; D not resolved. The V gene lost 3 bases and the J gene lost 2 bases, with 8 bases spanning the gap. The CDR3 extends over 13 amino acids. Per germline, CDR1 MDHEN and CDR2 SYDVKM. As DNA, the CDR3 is TGTGCCAGCAGTTTTCCAGGCGCCTACGAGCAGTACGTC. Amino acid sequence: CASSFPGAYEQYV.

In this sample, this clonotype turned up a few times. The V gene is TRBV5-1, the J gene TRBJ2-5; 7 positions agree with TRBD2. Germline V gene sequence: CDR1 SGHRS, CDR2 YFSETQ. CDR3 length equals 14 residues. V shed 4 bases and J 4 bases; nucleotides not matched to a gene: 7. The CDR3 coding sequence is TGCGCCAGCAGCCGTGACGGGGGGATAGAGACCCAGTACTTC. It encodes CASSRDGGIETQYF.

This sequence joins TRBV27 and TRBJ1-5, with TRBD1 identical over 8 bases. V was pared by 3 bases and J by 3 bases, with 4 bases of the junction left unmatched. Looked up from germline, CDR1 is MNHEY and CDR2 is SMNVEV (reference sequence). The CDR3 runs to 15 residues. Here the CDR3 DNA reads TGTGCCAGCAGTTTCGGACAGGGCCCCAATCAGCCCCAGCATTTT. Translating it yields CASSFGQGPNQPQHF.

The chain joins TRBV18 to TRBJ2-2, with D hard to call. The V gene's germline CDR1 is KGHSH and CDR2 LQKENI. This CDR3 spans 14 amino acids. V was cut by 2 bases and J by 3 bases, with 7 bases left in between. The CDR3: CASSPLSDTGELFF. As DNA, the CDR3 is TGTGCCAGCTCACCATTGTCTGACACCGGGGAGCTGTTTTTT.

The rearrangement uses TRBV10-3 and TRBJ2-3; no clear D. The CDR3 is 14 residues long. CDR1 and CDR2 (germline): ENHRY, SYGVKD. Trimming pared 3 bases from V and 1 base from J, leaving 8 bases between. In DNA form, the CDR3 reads TGTGCCATCAGTGACTTCAGCGGCACAGATACGCAGTATTTT. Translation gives CAISDFSGTDTQYF.

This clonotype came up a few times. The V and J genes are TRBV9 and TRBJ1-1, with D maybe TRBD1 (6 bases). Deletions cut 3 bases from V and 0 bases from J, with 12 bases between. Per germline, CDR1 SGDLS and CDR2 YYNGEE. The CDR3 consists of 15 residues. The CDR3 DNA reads TGTGCCAGCAGCGCGGAGGGGGGTTTGAACACTGAAGCTTTCTTT. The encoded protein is CASSAEGGLNTEAFF.

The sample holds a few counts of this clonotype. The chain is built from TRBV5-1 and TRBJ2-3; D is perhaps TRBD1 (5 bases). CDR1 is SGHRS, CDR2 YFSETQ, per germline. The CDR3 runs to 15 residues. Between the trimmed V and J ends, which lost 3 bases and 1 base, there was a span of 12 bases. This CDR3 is CASSSEGAGTDTQYF. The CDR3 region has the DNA TGCGCCAGCAGCTCTGAAGGGGCTGGCACAGATACGCAGTATTTT.

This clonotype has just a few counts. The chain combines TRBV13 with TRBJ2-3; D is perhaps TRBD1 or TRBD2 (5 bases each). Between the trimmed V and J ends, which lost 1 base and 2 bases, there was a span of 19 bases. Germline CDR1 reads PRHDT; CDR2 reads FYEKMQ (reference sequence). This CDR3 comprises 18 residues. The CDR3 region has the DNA TGTGCCAGCAGCTTAGACCACCCGGGACGACTTCCCACAGATACGCAGTATTTT. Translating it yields CASSLDHPGRLPTDTQYF. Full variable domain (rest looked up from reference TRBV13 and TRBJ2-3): AAGVIQSPRHLIKEKRETATLKCYPIPRHDTVYWYQQGPGQDPQFLISFYEKMQSDKGSIPDRFSAQQFSDYHSELNMSSLELGDSALYFCASSLDHPGRLPTDTQYFGPGTRLTVL.

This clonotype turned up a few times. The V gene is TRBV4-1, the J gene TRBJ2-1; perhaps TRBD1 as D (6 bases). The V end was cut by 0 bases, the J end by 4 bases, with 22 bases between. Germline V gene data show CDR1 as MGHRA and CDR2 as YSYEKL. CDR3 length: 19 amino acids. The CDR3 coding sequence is TGCGCCAGCAGCCAAGACCCTTATTCAGGGGCCCCTTCTTACAATGAGCAGTTCTTC. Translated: CASSQDPYSGAPSYNEQFF.

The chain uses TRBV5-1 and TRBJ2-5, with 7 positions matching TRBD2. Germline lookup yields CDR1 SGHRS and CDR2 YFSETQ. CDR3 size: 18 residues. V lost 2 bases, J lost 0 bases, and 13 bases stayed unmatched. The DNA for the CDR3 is TGCGCCAGCAGCTTTCGAAGGCTTGGCGGGACTAACCAAGAGACCCAGTACTTC. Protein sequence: CASSFRRLGGTNQETQYF.

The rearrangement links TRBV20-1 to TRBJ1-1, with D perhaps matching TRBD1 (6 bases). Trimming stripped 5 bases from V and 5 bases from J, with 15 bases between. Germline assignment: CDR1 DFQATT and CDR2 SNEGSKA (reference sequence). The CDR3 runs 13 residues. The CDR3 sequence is CSAGTGTHTEAFF. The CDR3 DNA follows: TGCAGTGCTGGGACCGGGACACATACTGAAGCTTTCTTT.